This is a list of T cell receptor beta chains from one sample in a study of blood T cell repertoires in COVID-19. Sequencing was performed with immunoSEQ multiplex PCR; in TCRdb, only in-frame clones are kept and a portion is missing. The table includes around 75,000 clones, less than 85% detected once. The sequencing sample was made of peripheral blood. These TCRs come from a woman older than 75 with active or convalescent COVID-19. Each CDR3 is given with its conserved first and last residue.

J gene: TRBJ2-7
V gene: TRBV12-1
CDR3 protein: CASSWGQGHCEQYF

J gene: TRBJ2-7
V gene: TRBV5-6
CDR3 protein: CASSLRLAGATSSYEQYF

J gene: TRBJ1-2
V gene: TRBV5-1
CDR3 protein: CASRRIQNYGYTF

J gene: TRBJ1-2
V gene: TRBV4-1
CDR3 protein: CASSQVEGTSYGYTF

J gene: TRBJ1-2
V gene: TRBV5-6
CDR3 protein: CASSRGQQRNYGYTF

J gene: TRBJ1-6
V gene: TRBV7-2
CDR3 protein: CASSQRTGGESPLHF

J gene: TRBJ1-2
V gene: TRBV5-1
CDR3 protein: CASSLAGNGYTF

J gene: TRBJ2-5
V gene: TRBV6-7
CDR3 protein: CASSPTWTSGMCTQETQYF

J gene: TRBJ2-7
V gene: TRBV19
CDR3 protein: CASSIIIRGEQYF

J gene: TRBJ2-1
V gene: TRBV7-6
CDR3 protein: CASSLNVGTGVFEQFF

J gene: TRBJ1-2
V gene: TRBV7-2
CDR3 protein: CASSGPTGGMAGYTF

J gene: TRBJ1-5
V gene: TRBV27
CDR3 protein: CASQPRASYSNQPQHF

J gene: TRBJ2-7
V gene: TRBV27
CDR3 protein: CASSLSPGGGTGVQYF

J gene: TRBJ1-2
V gene: TRBV5-4
CDR3 protein: CASSRTMGHNYGYTF

J gene: TRBJ1-2
V gene: TRBV18
CDR3 protein: CASSPPGQPKGSNYGYTF

J gene: TRBJ2-7
V gene: TRBV28
CDR3 protein: CASSLPAGFYEQYF

J gene: TRBJ2-7
V gene: TRBV10-3
CDR3 protein: CAISEPGQGVGYEQYF

J gene: TRBJ1-2
V gene: TRBV25-1
CDR3 protein: CASSLANYGYTF

J gene: TRBJ2-3
V gene: TRBV7-2
CDR3 protein: CASSLGLAGEITDTQYF

J gene: TRBJ2-5
V gene: TRBV5-4
CDR3 protein: CASSLYRPVQETQYF

J gene: TRBJ1-2
V gene: TRBV29-1
CDR3 protein: CSVPLNKDNRYGYTF

J gene: TRBJ1-2
V gene: TRBV10-3
CDR3 protein: CAISAWIQGRKENGYTF

J gene: TRBJ1-1
V gene: TRBV6-2/TRBV6-3
CDR3 protein: CASSLPGTRNTEAFF

J gene: TRBJ2-3
V gene: TRBV9
CDR3 protein: CASSEQGTPSTDTQYF

J gene: TRBJ1-1
V gene: TRBV29-1
CDR3 protein: CSVEDLRLDREAEAFF

J gene: TRBJ1-4
V gene: TRBV7-2
CDR3 protein: CASSPRSAEKLFF

J gene: TRBJ2-7
V gene: TRBV28
CDR3 protein: CASSLGTGLGYEQYF

J gene: TRBJ1-1
V gene: TRBV19
CDR3 protein: CASSRSDRGVWNTEAFF

J gene: TRBJ1-2
V gene: TRBV5-5
CDR3 protein: CASSLAVLVSYGYTF

J gene: TRBJ1-5
V gene: TRBV10-3
CDR3 protein: CAISSIGWVTGNQPQHF

J gene: TRBJ2-2
V gene: TRBV2
CDR3 protein: CASSADRNTGELFF

J gene: TRBJ2-5
V gene: TRBV6-5
CDR3 protein: CARLPFTGGQETQYF

J gene: TRBJ2-2
V gene: TRBV6-6
CDR3 protein: CASSGGTSGGTGELFF

J gene: TRBJ2-1
V gene: TRBV19
CDR3 protein: CASSGQGIYNEQFF

J gene: TRBJ2-5
V gene: TRBV28
CDR3 protein: CASSLSTSGNQQETQYF

J gene: TRBJ2-6
V gene: TRBV6-2/TRBV6-3
CDR3 protein: CASSYPGTAGANVLTF

J gene: TRBJ2-5
V gene: TRBV7-6
CDR3 protein: CASSLAGDRVETQYF

J gene: TRBJ2-5
V gene: TRBV30
CDR3 protein: CAWSGTSGVETQYF

J gene: TRBJ1-4
V gene: TRBV6-6
CDR3 protein: CASALNEGAGEKLFF

J gene: TRBJ1-4
V gene: TRBV7-2
CDR3 protein: CASSLDGQGGPTNEKLFF

J gene: TRBJ2-3
V gene: TRBV28
CDR3 protein: CASSFPRGGWSTDTQYF

J gene: TRBJ2-2
V gene: TRBV4-3
CDR3 protein: CASSQHRAEANTGELFF

J gene: TRBJ2-1
V gene: TRBV4-3
CDR3 protein: CASSQDPRRYNEQFF

J gene: TRBJ2-3
V gene: TRBV4-1
CDR3 protein: CASSQVLSPTDTQYF

J gene: TRBJ2-1
V gene: TRBV6-5
CDR3 protein: CASSYGRSGHNEQFF

J gene: TRBJ2-3
V gene: TRBV9
CDR3 protein: CASSETSETPDTQYF

J gene: TRBJ2-5
V gene: TRBV19
CDR3 protein: CASSSTGVRETQYF

J gene: TRBJ1-5
V gene: TRBV28
CDR3 protein: CASSVGQGAPQPQHF

J gene: TRBJ2-2
V gene: TRBV6-4
CDR3 protein: CASRLRDRVWFGGELFF

J gene: TRBJ2-1
V gene: TRBV5-1
CDR3 protein: CASSKSGTGVGYEQFF

J gene: TRBJ2-2
V gene: TRBV5-1
CDR3 protein: CASSLKGQGDIGELFF

J gene: TRBJ2-2
V gene: TRBV24-1
CDR3 protein: CATSDPGLGGVAGELFF

J gene: TRBJ2-7
V gene: TRBV29-1
CDR3 protein: CSVRGGVTYEQYF

J gene: TRBJ2-1
V gene: TRBV29-1
CDR3 protein: CSVAGVAGGYNEQFF

J gene: TRBJ2-7
V gene: TRBV5-1
CDR3 protein: CASSLVGGQNYEQYF

J gene: TRBJ2-1
V gene: TRBV7-2
CDR3 protein: CASSYRQGVEEQFF

J gene: TRBJ2-1
V gene: TRBV29-1
CDR3 protein: CSVDEGAGVHEQFF

J gene: TRBJ2-3
V gene: TRBV19
CDR3 protein: CASRRGSTDTQYF